The 10 T cell receptor beta chains in this list originate from one sample, sequenced in a study of cytomegalovirus exposure and HLA in healthy donors. PCR primers comprised 60 Vbeta and 13 Jbeta primers. Clones were read by immunoSEQ multiplex PCR, and TCRdb kept only the in-frame ones, dropping some. Of some 110,000 clones in the sample, around 75% were seen once. Sequenced material: PBMCs. The receptors derive from a woman aged 30 to 39 in good health and CMV-seronegative.

This chain connects TRBV2 to TRBJ2-3; no firm D call. CDR3 length: 14 residues. The ends were cut back, 5 bases at V and 0 bases at J, with 9 bases in the middle. Germline-derived CDR1 and CDR2 are SNHLY and FYNNEI. CDR3 region: CASSLLLSTDTQYF. DNA for the CDR3: TGTGCCAGCAGTCTTCTTCTGAGCACAGATACGCAGTATTTT.

This clone showed up just once. V gene TRBV13 combines with J gene TRBJ2-7, with D maybe TRBD2 (7 bases). CDR3 length: 15 residues. CDR1 PRHDT and CDR2 FYEKMQ come from the germline V gene (reference sequence). V shed 4 bases and J shed 1 base, with 14 bases lying between them. The CDR3 DNA reads as TGTGCCAGCAGCTATAGGGGGGGGCTGTCCTACGAGCAGTACTTC. Protein product: CASSYRGGLSYEQYF.

This clone was detected a few times. The DNA is left out, because the CDR3 cannot be placed on it with certainty; the CDR3 is given as TCRdb lists it. The rearrangement links TRBV5-1 to TRBJ2-7; the tabulated D call, TRBD1, remains unverified against the DNA. Germline values: CDR1 SGHRS, CDR2 YFSETQ. The CDR3 spans 15 residues, counting both ends. The CDR3 here is CASSFGSGQLVEQYF.

This chain uses TRBV27 with TRBJ1-6, with D uncertain. The CDR3 length is 14 residues. The germline V gene encodes CDR1 MNHEY and CDR2 SMNVEV (reference sequence). Trimming removed 6 bases from V and 7 bases from J, with 13 bases in between. CDR3 nucleotides: TGTGCCAGCAGCCAATTTACAGTAAATTCACCCCTCCACTTT. Amino acids: CASSQFTVNSPLHF.

This chain uses TRBV5-1 with TRBJ2-3; possibly TRBD2 for D (5 bases). The CDR3 length is 15 residues. Trimming shortened V by 0 bases and J by 2 bases, and 10 bases separated the two germline ends. Germline assignment: CDR1 SGHRS and CDR2 YFSETQ. This chain's CDR3 is CASSLARVTTDTQYF. For the CDR3, the DNA is TGCGCCAGCAGCTTGGCGAGGGTAACCACAGATACGCAGTATTTT.

The chain joins TRBV29-1 to TRBJ2-7, with TRBD1 matching 7 bases. Germline loops: CDR1 SQVTM, CDR2 ANQGSEA. The CDR3 totals 15 residues. Trimming removed 4 bases from V and 6 bases from J; junction bases left unmatched: 15. Here the CDR3 DNA reads TGCAGCGTTGTGTTCGTTGGGACAGCGCCTTCCGAGCAGTACTTC. It translates to CSVVFVGTAPSEQYF.

The CDR3 region is CASSIRGDTQYF. In DNA form, the CDR3 reads TGTGCCAGCAGCATCCGGGGAGATACGCAGTATTTT. The V gene is TRBV7-9, the J gene TRBJ2-3; maybe TRBD2 (5 bases). The germline V gene encodes CDR1 SEHNR and CDR2 FQNEAQ (reference sequence). The V and J ends lost 5 bases and 5 bases respectively, with 8 bases between them. The CDR3 spans 12 residues.

The V call is TRBV9, the J call TRBJ2-5; D perhaps matches TRBD1 (6 bases). With 4 bases removed from V and 3 bases from J, the gap between germline ends came to 16 bases. Germline-derived CDR1 and CDR2 are SGDLS and YYNGEE. CDR3 length equals 15 residues. The CDR3 loop is CASSTRQDDKETQYF. In nucleotides, the CDR3 is TGTGCCAGCAGCACCCGACAGGATGATAAAGAGACCCAGTACTTC.

The chain has TRBV10-3 and TRBJ1-6; a weak D match, TRBD1 (5 bases). The CDR3 runs to 12 residues. Germline V lookup: CDR1 ENHRY, CDR2 SYGVKD. The germline V and J ends were trimmed by 6 bases and 10 bases, with 10 bases remaining between them. The CDR3 loop reads CAISGGGSPLHF. DNA for the CDR3: TGTGCCATCAGCGGGGGTGGATCACCCCTCCACTTT.

This chain joins TRBV29-1 and TRBJ1-3, with D perhaps matching TRBD1 (6 bases). With 5 bases removed from V and 1 base from J, the gap between germline ends came to 9 bases. CDR3 size: 13 residues. Germline loops: CDR1 SQVTM, CDR2 ANQGSEA. The CDR3 region has the DNA TGCAGCGTTCAGGGGAAATCTGGAAACACCATATATTTT. Its translation: CSVQGKSGNTIYF.